This T cell receptor (beta chain) emerged from a study of T cells in narcolepsy. Study as a whole: Healthy controls were enrolled alongside patients with narcolepsy type 1 or type 2. The study's findings and limits: Blood of same and different patients, but not healthy controls, reportedly held recurring autoreactive clonotypes. Autoreactive HCRT-specific and TRIB2-specific clonotypes were marked in same-patient CSF-versus-blood CD4+ comparisons. In some patient and control memory CD4+ samples, autoreactive clones were absent.

On this clone itself: Antigen: not known.

V shed 2 bases and J shed 14 bases, with 14 bases lying between them. Germline lookup yields CDR1 SGHTS and CDR2 YDEGEE. CDR3 length equals 12 residues. Only in-frame clones appear in the TCRdb table, and some are missing; sequencing was by immunoSEQ multiplex PCR. The sample consists of tens of thousands of clones, 79% of them appearing once. Sequencing used memory (CD45RA-) CD4+ T cells from blood. This sequence was found in a human donor in good health. The chain links TRBV5-8 to TRBJ2-1, with D hard to call. The CDR3 protein is CASSLGRPPEFF. The CDR3 DNA reads TGTGCCAGCAGCTTAGGTCGACCTCCAGAGTTCTTC.